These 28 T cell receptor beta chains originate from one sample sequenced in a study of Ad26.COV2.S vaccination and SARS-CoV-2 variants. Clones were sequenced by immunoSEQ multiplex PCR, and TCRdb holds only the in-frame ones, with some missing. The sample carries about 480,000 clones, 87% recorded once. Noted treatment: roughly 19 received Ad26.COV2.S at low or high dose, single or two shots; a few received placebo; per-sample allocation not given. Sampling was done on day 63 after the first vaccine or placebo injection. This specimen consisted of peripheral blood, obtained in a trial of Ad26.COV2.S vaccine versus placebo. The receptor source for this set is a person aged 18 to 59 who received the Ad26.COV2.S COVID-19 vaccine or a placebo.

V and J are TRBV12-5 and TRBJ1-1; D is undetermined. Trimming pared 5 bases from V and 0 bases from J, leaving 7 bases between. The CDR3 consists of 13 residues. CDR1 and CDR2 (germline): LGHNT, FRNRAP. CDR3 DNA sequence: TGTGCTAGTGGTCTCTCAATGAACACTGAAGCTTTCTTT. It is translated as CASGLSMNTEAFF. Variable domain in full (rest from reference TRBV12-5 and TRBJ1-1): DARVTQTPRHKVTEMGQEVTMRCQPILGHNTVFWYRQTMMQGLELLAYFRNRAPLDDSGMPKDRFSAEMPDATLATLKIQPSEPRDSAVYFCASGLSMNTEAFFGQGTRLTVV.

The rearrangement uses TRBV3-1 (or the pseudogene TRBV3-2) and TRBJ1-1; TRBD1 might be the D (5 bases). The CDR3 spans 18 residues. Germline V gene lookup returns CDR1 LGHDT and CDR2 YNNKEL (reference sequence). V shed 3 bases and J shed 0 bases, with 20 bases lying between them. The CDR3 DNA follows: TGTGCCAGCAGCCAGGAGGCCCAGGGTCCTACCCTGAACACTGAAGCTTTCTTT. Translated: CASSQEAQGPTLNTEAFF.

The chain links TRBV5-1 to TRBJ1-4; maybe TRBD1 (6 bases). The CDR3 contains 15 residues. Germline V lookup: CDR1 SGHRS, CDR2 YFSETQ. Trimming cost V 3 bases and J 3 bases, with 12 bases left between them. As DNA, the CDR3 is TGCGCCAGCAGCTCTAACAGGGAACCTAATGAAAAACTGTTTTTT. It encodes CASSSNREPNEKLFF.

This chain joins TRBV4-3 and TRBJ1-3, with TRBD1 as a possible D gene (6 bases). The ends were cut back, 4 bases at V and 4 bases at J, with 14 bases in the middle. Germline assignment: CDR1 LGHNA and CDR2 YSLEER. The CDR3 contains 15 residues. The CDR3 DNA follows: TGCGCCAGCAGCCGCGGAGGGGGAAGCGGAAACACCATATATTTT. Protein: CASSRGGGSGNTIYF.

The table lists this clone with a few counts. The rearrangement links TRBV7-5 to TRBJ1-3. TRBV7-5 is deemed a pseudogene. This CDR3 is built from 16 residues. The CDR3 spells CARSGVTHSSGNTIYF. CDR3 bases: TGTGCCAGAAGCGGGGTCACGCACAGCTCTGGAAACACCATATATTTT.

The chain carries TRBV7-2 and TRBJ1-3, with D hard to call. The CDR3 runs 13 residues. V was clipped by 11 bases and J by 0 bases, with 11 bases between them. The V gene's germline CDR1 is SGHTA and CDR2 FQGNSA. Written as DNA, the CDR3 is TGTGCCGGTGGGCAGCTCTCTGGAAACACCATATATTTT. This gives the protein CAGGQLSGNTIYF.

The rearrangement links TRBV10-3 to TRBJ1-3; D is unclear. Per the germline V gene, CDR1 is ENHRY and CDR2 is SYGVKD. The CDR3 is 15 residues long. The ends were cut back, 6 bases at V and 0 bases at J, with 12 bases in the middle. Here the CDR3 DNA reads TGTGCCATCAGCCCCGGGGAGAACTCTGGAAACACCATATATTTT. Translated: CAISPGENSGNTIYF.

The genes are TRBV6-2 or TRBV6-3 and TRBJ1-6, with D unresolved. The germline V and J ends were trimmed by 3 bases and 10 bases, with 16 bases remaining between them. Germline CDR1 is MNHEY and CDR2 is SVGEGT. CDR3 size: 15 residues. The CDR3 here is CASSYRRPPSSPLHF. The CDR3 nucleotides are TGTGCCAGCAGTTATCGCCGGCCCCCTTCCTCACCCCTCCACTTT.

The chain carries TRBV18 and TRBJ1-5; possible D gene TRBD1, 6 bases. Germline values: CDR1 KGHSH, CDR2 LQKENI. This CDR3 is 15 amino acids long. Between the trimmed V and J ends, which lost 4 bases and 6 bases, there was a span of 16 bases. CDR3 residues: CASSQQGGGSQPQHF. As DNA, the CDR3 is TGTGCCAGCTCACAACAGGGAGGGGGTAGTCAGCCCCAGCATTTT.

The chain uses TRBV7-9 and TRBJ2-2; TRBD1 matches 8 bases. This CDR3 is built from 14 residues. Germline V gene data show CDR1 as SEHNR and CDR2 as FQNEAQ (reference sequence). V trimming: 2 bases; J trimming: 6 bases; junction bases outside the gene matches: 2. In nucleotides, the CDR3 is TGTGCCAGCAGCTTACAGGGGGCGTCCGGGGAGCTGTTTTTT. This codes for CASSLQGASGELFF.

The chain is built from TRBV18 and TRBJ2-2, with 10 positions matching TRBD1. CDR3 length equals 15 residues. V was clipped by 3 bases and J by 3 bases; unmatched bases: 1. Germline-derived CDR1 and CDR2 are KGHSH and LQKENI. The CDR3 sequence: CASSPGTGDTGELFF. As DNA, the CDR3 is TGTGCCAGCTCACCCGGGACAGGGGACACCGGGGAGCTGTTTTTT.

CDR3 region: CASSRLGYTGELFF. The CDR3 bases are TGTGCCAGCAGCCGCCTCGGATACACCGGGGAGCTGTTTTTT. The rearrangement links TRBV13 to TRBJ2-2; D gene unclear. The CDR3 consists of 14 residues. The germline CDR1 and CDR2 sequences are PRHDT and FYEKMQ (reference sequence). The V gene lost 5 bases and the J gene lost 3 bases, with 10 bases spanning the gap. Filled out from reference TRBV13 and TRBJ2-2, the complete variable domain reads AAGVIQSPRHLIKEKRETATLKCYPIPRHDTVYWYQQGPGQDPQFLISFYEKMQSDKGSIPDRFSAQQFSDYHSELNMSSLELGDSALYFCASSRLGYTGELFFGEGSRLTVL.

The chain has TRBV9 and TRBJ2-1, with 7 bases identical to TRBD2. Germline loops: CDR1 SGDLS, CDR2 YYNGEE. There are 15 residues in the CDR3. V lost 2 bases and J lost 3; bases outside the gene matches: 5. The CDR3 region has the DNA TGTGCCAGCAGCGTCCAGCGGGAATTCTACAATGAGCAGTTCTTC. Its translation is CASSVQREFYNEQFF.

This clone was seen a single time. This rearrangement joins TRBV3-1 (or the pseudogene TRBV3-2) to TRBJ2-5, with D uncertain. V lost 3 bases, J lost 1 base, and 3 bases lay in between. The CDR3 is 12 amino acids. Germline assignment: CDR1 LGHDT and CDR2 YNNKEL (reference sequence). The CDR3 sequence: CASSHLQETQYF. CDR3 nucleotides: TGTGCCAGCAGCCACCTCCAAGAGACCCAGTACTTC.

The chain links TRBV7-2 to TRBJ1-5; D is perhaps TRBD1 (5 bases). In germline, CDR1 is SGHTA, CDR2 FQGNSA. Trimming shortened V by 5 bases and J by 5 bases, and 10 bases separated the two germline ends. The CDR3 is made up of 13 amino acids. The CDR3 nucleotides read TGTGCCAGCAGCACGCTGGGGGATCAGCCCCAGCATTTT. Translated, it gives CASSTLGDQPQHF.

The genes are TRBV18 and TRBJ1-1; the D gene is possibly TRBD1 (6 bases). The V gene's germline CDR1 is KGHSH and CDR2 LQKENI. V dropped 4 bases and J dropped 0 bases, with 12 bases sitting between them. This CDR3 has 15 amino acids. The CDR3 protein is CASSLTRDMNTEAFF. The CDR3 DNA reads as TGTGCCAGCTCACTTACCCGGGACATGAACACTGAAGCTTTCTTT.

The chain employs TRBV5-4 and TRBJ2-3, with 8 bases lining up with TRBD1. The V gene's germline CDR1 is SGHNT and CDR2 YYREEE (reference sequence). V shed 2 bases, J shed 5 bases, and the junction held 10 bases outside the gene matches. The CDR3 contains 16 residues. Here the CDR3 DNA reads TGTGCCAGCAGCTTAGGAGGTCAGGGGGCCTTAGATACGCAGTATTTT. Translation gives CASSLGGQGALDTQYF.

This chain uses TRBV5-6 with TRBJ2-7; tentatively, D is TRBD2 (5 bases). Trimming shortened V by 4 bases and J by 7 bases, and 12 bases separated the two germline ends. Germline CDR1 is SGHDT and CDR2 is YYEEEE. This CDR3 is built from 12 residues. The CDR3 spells CASSPGEFEQYF. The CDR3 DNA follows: TGTGCCAGCAGCCCCGGGGAGTTTGAGCAGTACTTC.

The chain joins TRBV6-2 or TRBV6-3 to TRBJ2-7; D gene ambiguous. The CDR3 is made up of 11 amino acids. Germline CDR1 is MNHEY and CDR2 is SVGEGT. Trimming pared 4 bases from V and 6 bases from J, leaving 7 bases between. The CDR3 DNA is TGTGCCAGCAGTTCGGGCGTCGAGCAGTACTTC. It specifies CASSSGVEQYF.

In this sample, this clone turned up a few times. CDR3 in DNA: TGCGCCAGCAGCTTGACGAGTACAGGGCGCGAGCAGTACTTC. It translates to CASSLTSTGREQYF. V is TRBV5-1 and J is TRBJ2-7; D may be TRBD1 (6 bases). The CDR3 is 14 residues long. CDR1 and CDR2 from the germline V gene are SGHRS and YFSETQ. Trimming took 1 base from V and 6 from J, leaving 14 bases between them. The full variable domain, completed using reference TRBV5-1 and TRBJ2-7, is KAGVTQTPRYLIKTRGQQVTLSCSPISGHRSVSWYQQTPGQGLQFLFEYFSETQRNKGNFPGRFSGRQFSNSRSEMNVSTLELGDSALYLCASSLTSTGREQYFGPGTRLTVT.

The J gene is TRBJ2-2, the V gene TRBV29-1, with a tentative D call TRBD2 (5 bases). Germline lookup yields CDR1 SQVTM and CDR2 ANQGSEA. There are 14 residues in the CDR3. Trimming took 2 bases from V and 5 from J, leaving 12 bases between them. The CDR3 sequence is CSVERGSGTGELFF. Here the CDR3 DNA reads TGCAGCGTTGAACGAGGGAGTGGTACCGGGGAGCTGTTTTTT.

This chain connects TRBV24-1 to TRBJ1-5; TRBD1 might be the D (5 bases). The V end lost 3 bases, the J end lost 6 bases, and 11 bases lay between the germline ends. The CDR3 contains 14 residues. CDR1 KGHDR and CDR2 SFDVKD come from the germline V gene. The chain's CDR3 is CATSDRRGGQPQHF. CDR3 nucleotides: TGTGCCACCAGTGATCGGAGGGGCGGTCAGCCCCAGCATTTT.

CDR3 nucleotides: TGCGCCAGCAGCTTGGATAGCGGTCAGCCCTACGAGCAGTACTTC. It translates to CASSLDSGQPYEQYF. The chain is built from TRBV5-1 and TRBJ2-7; possibly TRBD2 for D (6 bases). The CDR3 is 15 residues long. The germline V gene has CDR1 SGHRS and CDR2 YFSETQ. V gave up 0 bases and J gave up 2 bases, with 12 bases separating them. Full variable domain (remainder filled in from reference TRBV5-1 and TRBJ2-7): KAGVTQTPRYLIKTRGQQVTLSCSPISGHRSVSWYQQTPGQGLQFLFEYFSETQRNKGNFPGRFSGRQFSNSRSEMNVSTLELGDSALYLCASSLDSGQPYEQYFGPGTRLTVT.

The CDR3 reads CASSRDTGGNQPQHF. The CDR3 bases are TGCGCCAGCAGCAGGGACACCGGGGGCAATCAGCCCCAGCATTTT. The chain employs TRBV5-1 and TRBJ1-5; D perhaps matches TRBD1 (6 bases). The CDR3 spans 15 residues. Germline lookup yields CDR1 SGHRS and CDR2 YFSETQ. Trimming took 4 bases from V and 2 from J, leaving 13 bases between them.

CDR3 bases: TGTGCCAGCAGCAATCGACAGGGTGGCACAGATACGCAGTATTTT. This gives the protein CASSNRQGGTDTQYF. The gene calls are TRBV7-2 and TRBJ2-3; 7 bases are a match to TRBD1. Germline loops: CDR1 SGHTA, CDR2 FQGNSA. J gave up 1 base and V 5 bases, and 6 bases lay outside the gene matches. This CDR3 has 15 residues.

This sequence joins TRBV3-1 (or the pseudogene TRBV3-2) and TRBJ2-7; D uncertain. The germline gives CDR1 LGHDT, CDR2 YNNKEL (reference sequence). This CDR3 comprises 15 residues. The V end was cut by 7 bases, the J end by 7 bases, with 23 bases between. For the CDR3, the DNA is TGTGCCAGCATGCCGGTGAGACGCCGCAGGTGGGAGCAGTACTTC. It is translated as CASMPVRRRRWEQYF.

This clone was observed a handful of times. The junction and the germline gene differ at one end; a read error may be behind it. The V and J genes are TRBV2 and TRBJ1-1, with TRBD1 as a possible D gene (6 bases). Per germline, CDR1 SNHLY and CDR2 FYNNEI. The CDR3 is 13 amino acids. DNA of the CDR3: TGTGCCAGAAGTGTGGGAGGGGGCACTGAAGCTTTCTTT. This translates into CARSVGGGTEAFF.

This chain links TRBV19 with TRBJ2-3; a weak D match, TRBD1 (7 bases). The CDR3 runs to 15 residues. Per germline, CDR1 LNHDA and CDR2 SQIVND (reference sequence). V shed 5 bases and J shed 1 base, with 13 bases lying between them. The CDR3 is CASSLQGGRTDTQYF. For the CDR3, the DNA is TGTGCCAGTAGTCTTCAGGGGGGCCGCACAGATACGCAGTATTTT.